This TCR beta chain was sequenced during a study of T cell changes during pregnancy in multiple sclerosis. With 4 bases clipped from V and 1 base from J, the junction kept 3 bases outside the gene matches. In germline, CDR1 is SGHRS, CDR2 YFSETQ. The CDR3 consists of 14 residues. Measured with immunoSEQ multiplex PCR; TCRdb has only the in-frame clones, and not every one. This table holds about 40,000 clones, nearly 90% found once. V and J are TRBV5-1 and TRBJ2-5, with TRBD1 matching 8 bases. This material consisted of CD4+ T cells from peripheral blood mononuclear cells, taken in the first trimester of pregnancy. This TCR was recovered from a female donor with multiple sclerosis, enrolled in a pregnancy study. Here the CDR3 DNA reads TGCGCCAGCAGCGAAGGACAGGGCCAAGAGACCCAGTACTTC. Its protein is CASSEGQGQETQYF.